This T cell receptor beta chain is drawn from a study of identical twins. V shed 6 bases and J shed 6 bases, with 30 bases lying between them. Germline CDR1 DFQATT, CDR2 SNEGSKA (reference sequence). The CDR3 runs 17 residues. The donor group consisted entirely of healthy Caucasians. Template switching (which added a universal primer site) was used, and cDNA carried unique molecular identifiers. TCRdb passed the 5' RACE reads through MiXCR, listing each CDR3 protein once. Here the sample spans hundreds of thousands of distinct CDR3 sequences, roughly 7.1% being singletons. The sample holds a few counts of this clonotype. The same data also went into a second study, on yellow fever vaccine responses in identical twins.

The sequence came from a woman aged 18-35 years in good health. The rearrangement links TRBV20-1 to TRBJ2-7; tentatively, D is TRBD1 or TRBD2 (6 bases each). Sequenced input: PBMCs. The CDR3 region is CSARVGGRRTGPPEQYF. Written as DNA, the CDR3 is TGCAGTGCGAGGGTGGGGGGCCGACGGACTGGACCCCCCGAGCAGTACTTC.